The next 14 T cell receptor beta chains were all read from a single sample in a study of cytomegalovirus exposure and HLA in healthy donors. 13 Jbeta primers and 60 Vbeta primers were used for the PCR. Libraries were prepared by immunoSEQ multiplex PCR; TCRdb keeps only in-frame clonotypes and omits some of them. The table lists roughly 140,000 clones, about four fifths of them singletons. The source material was PBMCs. The receptor set was obtained from a male donor in good health and CMV-seronegative.

J is TRBJ2-3 and V is TRBV7-8; TRBD2 agrees at 8 bases. V lost 3 bases and J lost 5; bases outside the gene matches: 7. CDR1 and CDR2 (germline): SGHVS, FQNEAQ. This CDR3 is built from 15 residues. The CDR3 sequence is CASSFVVSGKDTQYF. The CDR3 DNA is TGTGCCAGCAGCTTTGTGGTTAGCGGGAAAGATACGCAGTATTTT.

V gene TRBV5-1 combines with J gene TRBJ2-6, with 7 bases lining up with TRBD1. Germline trimming cut 0 bases from V and 9 bases from J; bases unmatched to any gene: 15. Germline CDR1 is SGHRS and CDR2 is YFSETQ. This CDR3 comprises 18 residues. CDR3 in amino acids: CASSLVPTGASSGNVLTF. DNA for the CDR3: TGCGCCAGCAGCTTGGTCCCCACAGGGGCCTCATCAGGCAACGTCCTGACTTTC.

The V call is TRBV4-2, the J call TRBJ2-3; possibly TRBD2 for D (6 bases). The CDR3 has 16 residues. The V gene lost 2 bases and the J gene lost 0 bases, with 12 bases spanning the gap. Per germline, CDR1 LGHNA and CDR2 YNFKEQ. The CDR3 DNA is TGTGCCAGCAGCCAATGGTCTAGCGCCAGCACAGATACGCAGTATTTT. Translating gives CASSQWSSASTDTQYF.

This CDR3 reads CSVEDFGGGLADTQYF. The CDR3 nucleotides read TGCAGCGTTGAAGATTTCGGGGGTGGTCTCGCAGATACGCAGTATTTT. V is TRBV29-1 and J is TRBJ2-3, with D possibly being TRBD2 (6 bases). The V end lost 0 bases, the J end lost 4 bases, and 17 bases lay between the germline ends. This CDR3 is built from 16 residues. Germline CDR1 SQVTM, CDR2 ANQGSEA.

The chain employs TRBV28 and TRBJ1-5; 9 bases fit TRBD1. The J segment lost 7 bases and the V segment lost 6 bases, leaving 10 bases of the junction unmatched. Germline CDR1 MDHEN, CDR2 SYDVKM. CDR3 length equals 15 residues. DNA of the CDR3: TGTGCCAGCAGACCCCCGGGACAGGGCGCCCAGCCCCAGCATTTT. It encodes CASRPPGQGAQPQHF. Combining the CDR3 with reference TRBV28 and TRBJ1-5 gives the whole variable domain DVKVTQSSRYLVKRTGEKVFLECVQDMDHENMFWYRQDPGLGLRLIYFSYDVKMKEKGDIPEGYSVSREKKERFSLILESASTNQTSMYLCASRPPGQGAQPQHFGDGTRLSIL.

This clone appeared a few times. The CDR3 DNA reads TGCGCCAGCAGCTTGGGGACAGGGTCGGGCACTGAAGCTTTCTTT. This codes for CASSLGTGSGTEAFF. This chain connects TRBV5-1 to TRBJ1-1, with 8 bases identical to TRBD1. J was trimmed by 4 bases and V by 0 bases; bases with no gene match: 5. The CDR3 is 15 amino acids. Per the germline V gene, CDR1 is SGHRS and CDR2 is YFSETQ.

The J gene is TRBJ1-2, the V gene TRBV29-1; D remains ambiguous. V dropped 5 bases and J dropped 9 bases, with 13 bases sitting between them. Per germline, CDR1 SQVTM and CDR2 ANQGSEA. The CDR3 sequence is 11 residues long. In DNA, the CDR3 is TGCAGCGTTTCAACCGATCTAAGCTACACCTTC. It codes for CSVSTDLSYTF.

This chain joins TRBV15 and TRBJ2-2; TRBD2 aligns across 7 bases. Germline V CDR1 and CDR2: LNHNV, YYDKDF (reference sequence). The length of the CDR3 is 16 residues. Trimming took 2 bases from V and 4 from J; bases not matched to a gene: 7. CDR3 nucleotides: TGTGCCACCAGCAGAAGACCGGGACTAAGCACCGGGGAGCTGTTTTTT. Translating gives CATSRRPGLSTGELFF.

The J gene is TRBJ2-7, the V gene TRBV6-1; D may be TRBD1 (6 bases). The CDR3 spans 14 residues. Germline CDR1 is MNHNS and CDR2 is SASEGT. Trimming removed 5 bases at V and 2 bases at J, with 13 bases between. The CDR3 DNA sequence: TGTGCCAGCAGTCCGGGACAATCCCCCTACGAGCAGTACTTC. It specifies CASSPGQSPYEQYF.

The chain carries TRBV5-6 and TRBJ2-5; 7 nucleotides line up with TRBD2. The J call may be wrong; the DNA end is better matched by TRBJ2-7. This CDR3 is 15 amino acids long. Germline CDR1 SGHDT, CDR2 YYEEEE. The CDR3: CASVLGERETNEQYF. The DNA for the CDR3 is TGTGCCAGCGTCCTGGGGGAGCGGGAAACCAACGAGCAGTACTTC.

This clone was seen a single time. This chain connects TRBV5-1 to TRBJ2-1; TRBD2 might be the D (6 bases). V gave up 0 bases and J gave up 6 bases, with 13 bases separating them. CDR3 length: 15 residues. Germline V lookup: CDR1 SGHRS, CDR2 YFSETQ. CDR3 DNA sequence: TGCGCCAGCAGCTTGGGGACTACACGCACCAATGAGCAGTTCTTC. Translated, it gives CASSLGTTRTNEQFF.

This chain joins TRBV7-2 and TRBJ2-3, with D possibly matching TRBD2 (6 bases). The V gene's germline CDR1 is SGHTA and CDR2 FQGNSA. CDR3 length equals 15 residues. Trimming removed 6 bases from V and 6 bases from J, with 19 bases in between. In DNA, the CDR3 is TGTGCCAGCAGTAACGGAGGAGGGCCGGTTGATACGCAGTATTTT. Translated, it gives CASSNGGGPVDTQYF.

This chain uses TRBV28 with TRBJ2-7; TRBD1 might be the D (6 bases). Between the trimmed V and J ends, which lost 6 bases and 4 bases, there was a span of 13 bases. CDR1 MDHEN and CDR2 SYDVKM come from the germline V gene. The CDR3 runs to 13 residues. CDR3 loop: CASRLQDSYEQYF. The CDR3 region has the DNA TGTGCCAGCAGATTGCAGGACAGTTACGAGCAGTACTTC.

The chain combines TRBV14 with TRBJ1-2; 8 bases match TRBD1. V dropped 0 bases and J dropped 8; count of bases not matched to a gene: 23. The CDR3 is made up of 20 amino acids. Germline V gene lookup returns CDR1 SGHDN and CDR2 FVKESK. The CDR3 DNA reads TGTGCCAGCAGCCAAGATTATAACTCTCTACCGGACAGGGTTATAATCGGCTACACCTTC. Protein: CASSQDYNSLPDRVIIGYTF. Drawing the rest from reference TRBV14 and TRBJ1-2, the complete variable domain is EAGVTQFPSHSVIEKGQTVTLRCDPISGHDNLYWYRRVMGKEIKFLLHFVKESKQDESGMPNNRFLAERTGGTYSTLKVQPAELEDSGVYFCASSQDYNSLPDRVIIGYTFGSGTRLTVV.